What follows are 11 T cell receptor beta chains derived from one specimen sequenced in a study of beta chain features in type 1 diabetes. General study results and limits: TCRB CDR3s were moderately but significantly shorter in Type 1 diabetes patients in all four CD4+ subsets.

Sequencing targeted expressed TCRB transcripts, as all isolated RNA had been reverse transcribed. Profiling relied on immunoSEQ multiplex PCR, and the TCRdb table lists in-frame clones only, not all of them. In the table there are about 660,000 clones, around 15% of which are singletons. No cognate antigen is known for these TCRs. Material for sequencing was naive CD4+ T cells from blood. These receptors originate from a man younger than 35 with type 1 diabetes.

The rearrangement uses TRBV4-1 and TRBJ2-7; no definite D call. CDR1 is MGHRA, CDR2 YSYEKL, per germline. The CDR3 runs to 14 residues. The germline V and J ends were trimmed by 0 bases and 4 bases, with 10 bases remaining between them. CDR3 nucleotides: TGCGCCAGCAGCCAAGATTTACAGCTTTACGAGCAGTACTTC. Its protein is CASSQDLQLYEQYF.

V usage is TRBV6-1 and J usage is TRBJ2-1; D tentatively fits TRBD1 or TRBD2 (5 bases each). V was clipped by 6 bases and J by 2 bases, with 14 bases between them. CDR1 is MNHNS and CDR2 is SASEGT in the germline V gene. This CDR3 comprises 15 residues. Here the CDR3 reads CASRVTGRPYNEQFF. The CDR3, as DNA: TGTGCCAGCAGGGTTACGGGACGCCCCTACAATGAGCAGTTCTTC.

This clone was recorded a few times. CDR3: CATSRTSGPTYEQYF. CDR3 nucleotide sequence: TGTGCCACCAGCAGGACCTCGGGACCGACATACGAGCAGTACTTC. The chain is built from TRBV15 and TRBJ2-7; D assignment may be TRBD1 or TRBD2 (5 bases each). CDR1 and CDR2 (germline): LNHNV, YYDKDF (reference sequence). Trimming shortened V by 3 bases and J by 4 bases, and 16 bases separated the two germline ends. This CDR3 comprises 15 residues.

This clone was counted a few times. The V and J genes are TRBV30 and TRBJ2-1; D is uncertain. This CDR3 comprises 13 residues. From germline, CDR1 is GTSNPN and CDR2 SVGIG (reference sequence). V shed 6 bases and J shed 5 bases, with 14 bases lying between them. In nucleotides, the CDR3 is TGTGCCTGTATTGACCAAGACAACAATGAGCAGTTCTTC. It is translated as CACIDQDNNEQFF.

This clone occurred a few times. Other DNA sequences from this sample encode an identical CDR3 as well. This sequence joins TRBV5-1 and TRBJ2-3, with unresolved D. Trimming took 7 bases from V and 1 from J, leaving 7 bases between them. Germline assignment: CDR1 SGHRS and CDR2 YFSETQ. The CDR3 runs 12 residues. The CDR3 loop reads CASSSGTDTQYF. CDR3 coding DNA: TGCGCCAGCTCGTCCGGCACAGATACGCAGTATTTT.

The sample holds a few counts of this clone. The chain carries TRBV5-1 and TRBJ1-4; 10 bases match TRBD1. The J segment lost 0 bases and the V segment lost 4 bases, leaving 0 bases of the junction unmatched. The CDR3 runs to 15 residues. Germline values: CDR1 SGHRS, CDR2 YFSETQ. The CDR3 is CASSGQGATNEKLFF. The CDR3 nucleotides read TGCGCCAGCAGCGGACAGGGGGCAACTAATGAAAAACTGTTTTTT.

A word on this clone: The same CDR3 can be traced to other DNA sequences in this sample. The chain links TRBV5-1 to TRBJ1-2; the D is unclear. The CDR3 sequence is 11 residues long. The germline gives CDR1 SGHRS, CDR2 YFSETQ. V lost 7 bases, J lost 2 bases, and 6 bases lay in between. The CDR3 is CASGENYGYTF. The CDR3 nucleotides read TGCGCCAGCGGAGAGAACTATGGCTACACCTTC.

The CDR3 region has the DNA TGTGCCAGCAGCTTCGGCCTGGGGGCCTACGAGCAGTACTTC. It codes for CASSFGLGAYEQYF. The V gene is TRBV11-1, the J gene TRBJ2-7, with D perhaps matching TRBD1 or TRBD2 (5 bases each). This CDR3 comprises 14 residues. Trimming cost V 3 bases and J 2 bases, with 11 bases left between them. CDR1 and CDR2 from the germline V gene are SGHAT and FQDESV (reference sequence).

The chain couples TRBV10-3 to TRBJ2-3, with 7 nucleotides matching TRBD2. J was trimmed by 1 base and V by 10 bases; bases with no gene match: 11. The CDR3 covers 15 residues. CDR1 and CDR2 from the germline V gene are ENHRY and SYGVKD. As DNA, the CDR3 is TGTGCCACCTACGGGACTACCGGAGGCACAGATACGCAGTATTTT. This codes for CATYGTTGGTDTQYF.

The chain is built from TRBV19 and TRBJ2-1; D might be TRBD2 (5 bases). Looked up from germline, CDR1 is LNHDA and CDR2 is SQIVND (reference sequence). This CDR3 region has 13 residues. Trimming cost V 5 bases and J 10 bases, with 15 bases left between them. CDR3 DNA sequence: TGTGCCAGTAGTCGCTCCTCTCCGGGGGAGCAGTTCTTC. It codes for CASSRSSPGEQFF.

This chain connects TRBV19 to TRBJ1-2, with no clear D. There are 13 residues in the CDR3. Trimming shortened V by 6 bases and J by 8 bases, and 16 bases separated the two germline ends. CDR1 is LNHDA and CDR2 is SQIVND in the germline V gene (reference sequence). CDR3 in amino acids: CASSLGSVGGYTF. CDR3 sequence (DNA): TGTGCCAGTAGCTTGGGGTCAGTCGGCGGCTACACCTTC.